This T cell receptor beta chain emerged from a study of blood T cell repertoires in COVID-19. As originally analysed: Amplifying reference gene primers gave estimates of nucleated cell counts. Measured with immunoSEQ multiplex PCR; TCRdb has only the in-frame clones, and not every one. V and J calls and clone size are given by that table; D and trimming were obtained from the DNA. The sample includes fewer than 300,000 clones, around 81% of them seen just once. This CDR3 comprises 14 residues. V was shortened by 0 bases and J by 3 bases, with 9 bases between the two germline ends. CDR1 and CDR2 from the germline V gene are SGHKS and YYEKEE (reference sequence).

This sequence was found in a woman aged 60-75 years with active or convalescent COVID-19. This chain joins TRBV5-5 and TRBJ1-2; no definite D call. Sample: peripheral blood. This CDR3 reads CASSLGPGDYGYTF. DNA for the CDR3: TGTGCCAGCAGCTTGGGCCCCGGGGACTATGGCTACACCTTC.